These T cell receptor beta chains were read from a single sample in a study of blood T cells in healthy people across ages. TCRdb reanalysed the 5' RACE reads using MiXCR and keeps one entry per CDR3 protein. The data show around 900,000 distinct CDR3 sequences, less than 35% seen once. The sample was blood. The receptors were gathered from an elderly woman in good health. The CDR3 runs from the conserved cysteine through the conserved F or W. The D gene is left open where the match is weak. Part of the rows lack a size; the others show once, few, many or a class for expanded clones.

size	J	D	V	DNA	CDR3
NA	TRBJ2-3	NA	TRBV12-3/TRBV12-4	TGTGCCAGCATCACTAGAGTGGCAGCAGATACGCAGTATTTT	CASITRVAADTQYF
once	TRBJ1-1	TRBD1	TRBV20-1	TGCAGTGCTGAACCGGGACAGGGGTCGTCCACTGAAGCTTTCTTT	CSAEPGQGSSTEAFF
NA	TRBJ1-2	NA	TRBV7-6	TGTGCCAGCAGCTTAGCGTCCGGGTACTATGGCTACACCTTC	CASSLASGYYGYTF
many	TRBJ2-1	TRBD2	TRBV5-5	TGTGCCAGCAGCTTAGAGACTAGCCCCTATAGGGAGTTCTTC	CASSLETSPYREFF
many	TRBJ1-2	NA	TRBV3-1	TGTGCCAGCAGCCATGGCTATGGCTACACCTTC	CASSHGYGYTF
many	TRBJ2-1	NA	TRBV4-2	TGTGCCAGCAGCCGGCCAGGGAGGAATGAGCAGTTCTTC	CASSRPGRNEQFF
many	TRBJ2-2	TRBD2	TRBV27	TGTGCCACTCGGCGGGGGAGTGGCGGGGAGCTGTTTTTT	CATRRGSGGELFF
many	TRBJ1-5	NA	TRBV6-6	TGTGCCAGCAGTTCCTCTTGGCAGCCCCAGCATTTT	CASSSSWQPQHF
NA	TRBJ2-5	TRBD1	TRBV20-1	TGCAGTGCTAGCAATGACCGGGACAGGGGGCCAGAGACCCAGTACTTC	CSASNDRDRGPETQYF
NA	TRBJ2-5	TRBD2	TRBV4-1	TGCGCCAGCAGCCCGGTGGGAGCGGGAAAACGCCAAGAGACCCAGTACTTC	CASSPVGAGKRQETQYF